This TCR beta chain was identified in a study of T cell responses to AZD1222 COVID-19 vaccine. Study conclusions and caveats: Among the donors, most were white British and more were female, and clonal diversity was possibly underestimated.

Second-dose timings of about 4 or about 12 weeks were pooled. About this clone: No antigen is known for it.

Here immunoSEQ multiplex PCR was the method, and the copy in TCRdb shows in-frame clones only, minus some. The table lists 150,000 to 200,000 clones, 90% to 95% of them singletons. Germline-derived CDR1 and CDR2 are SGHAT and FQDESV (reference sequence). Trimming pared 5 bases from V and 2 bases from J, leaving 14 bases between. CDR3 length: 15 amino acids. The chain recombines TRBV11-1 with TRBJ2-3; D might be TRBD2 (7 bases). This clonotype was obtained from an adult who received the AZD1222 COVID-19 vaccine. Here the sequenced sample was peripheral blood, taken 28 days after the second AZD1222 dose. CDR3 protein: CASSPRRGPTDTQYF. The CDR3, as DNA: TGTGCCAGCAGCCCCCGGCGGGGGCCCACAGATACGCAGTATTTT.